The 27 T cell receptor beta chains below all came from one sample that was sequenced in a study of blood T cells in healthy people across ages. The use of a sample-barcoded 5' primer and a J-beta primer mix characterized a second PCR of 7 to 11 cycles. TCRdb redid the calling of the 5' RACE reads with MiXCR, one entry per CDR3 protein. The table shows 650,000 to 950,000 distinct CDR3 sequences, with roughly 44% occurring only once. Material: blood. Receptor source: a man aged 55 to 70 in good health.

This clonotype has only a few counts. V gene TRBV7-2 combines with J gene TRBJ2-7, with D uncertain. With 2 bases removed from V and 2 bases from J, the gap between germline ends came to 16 bases. This CDR3 has 16 amino acids. Germline V lookup: CDR1 SGHTA, CDR2 FQGNSA. In DNA, the CDR3 is TGTGCCAGCAGCTTATCCCCTCTGAGTAGCACCTACGAGCAGTACTTC. Protein product: CASSLSPLSSTYEQYF.

The V and J genes are TRBV7-9 and TRBJ2-7, with D uncertain. V dropped 5 bases and J dropped 4 bases, with 15 bases sitting between them. This CDR3 has 14 amino acids. Per the germline V gene, CDR1 is SEHNR and CDR2 is FQNEAQ (reference sequence). For the CDR3, the DNA is TGTGCCAGCAGCCAACGACTCGGTGGGTACGAGCAGTACTTC. Amino acids: CASSQRLGGYEQYF.

V and J are TRBV20-1 and TRBJ2-1; D possibly corresponds to TRBD2 (6 bases). CDR1 is DFQATT and CDR2 is SNEGSKA in the germline V gene (reference sequence). This CDR3 spans 24 amino acids. V was trimmed by 3 bases and J by 8 bases, leaving 47 bases between them. The CDR3 DNA reads TGCAGTGCTAGTTCGGGGGTGTGGCACTATGGCTACACCTCGGTTCGGGGACCACGAGATGAGCAGTTCTTC. Protein: CSASSGVWHYGYTSVRGPRDEQFF.

The sample holds many counts of this clonotype. This chain connects TRBV7-9 to TRBJ2-1; D not resolved. Germline V lookup: CDR1 SEHNR, CDR2 FQNEAQ (reference sequence). Trimming took off 2 bases at V and 10 bases at J, with 6 bases between the two ends. CDR3 length: 11 amino acids. Here the CDR3 reads CASSLTPEQFF. The CDR3, as DNA: TGTGCCAGCAGCTTAACACCCGAGCAGTTCTTC.

This clonotype showed up just a few times. V is TRBV10-3 and J is TRBJ2-7; TRBD2 is a possible D gene (6 bases). Trimming stripped 8 bases from V and 1 base from J, with 9 bases between. Germline assignment: CDR1 ENHRY and CDR2 SYGVKD. This CDR3 has 12 residues. CDR3 loop: CAIGGASYEQYF. DNA for the CDR3: TGTGCCATCGGAGGGGCTTCCTACGAGCAGTACTTC.

This chain links TRBV5-1 with TRBJ1-1, with no clear D. Germline lookup yields CDR1 SGHRS and CDR2 YFSETQ. V dropped 6 bases and J dropped 3 bases, with 18 bases sitting between them. The length of the CDR3 is 15 residues. The CDR3 sequence: CASTPWAGRDTEAFF. DNA for the CDR3: TGCGCCAGCACTCCTTGGGCGGGTCGGGACACTGAAGCTTTCTTT.

In its sample, this clonotype was seen a few times. The chain combines TRBV6-6 with TRBJ1-1; 7 bases are a match to TRBD1. V trimming: 5 bases; J trimming: 1 base; junction bases outside the gene matches: 13. Per germline, CDR1 MNHNY and CDR2 SVGAGI (reference sequence). CDR3 length: 17 amino acids. The CDR3 loop reads CASSHGGVTGTNTEAFF. In DNA form, the CDR3 reads TGTGCCAGCAGTCACGGCGGGGTGACAGGGACGAACACTGAAGCTTTCTTT.

This chain connects TRBV30 to TRBJ2-4, with 10 positions matching TRBD1. J lost 0 bases, V lost 4 bases, and 15 bases had no gene match. The CDR3 runs 19 residues. Germline values: CDR1 GTSNPN, CDR2 SVGIG (reference sequence). Here the CDR3 DNA reads TGTGCCTGGAATTCCCGGGACAGGGGAAATGTGTTAGCCAAAAACATTCAGTACTTC. Encoded protein: CAWNSRDRGNVLAKNIQYF. Full variable domain (remainder filled in from reference TRBV30 and TRBJ2-4): SQTIHQWPATLVQPVGSPLSLECTVEGTSNPNLYWYRQAAGRGLQLLFYSVGIGQISSEVPQNLSASRPQDRQFILSSKKLLLSDSGFYLCAWNSRDRGNVLAKNIQYFGAGTRLSVL.

The chain combines TRBV6-2 or TRBV6-3 with TRBJ1-2, with 7 nucleotides matching TRBD1. Trimming cost V 4 bases and J 8 bases; bases outside gene matches: 4. Looked up from germline, CDR1 is MNHEY and CDR2 is SVGEGT. There are 12 residues in the CDR3. The CDR3 DNA reads as TGTGCCAGCAGTTCCGGACAGGCGGGCTACACCTTC. This gives the protein CASSSGQAGYTF.

A word on this clonotype: A much bigger clone sits one base away, suggesting this may be a read error. This rearrangement joins TRBV20-1 to TRBJ2-1; 11 nucleotides align to TRBD2. Germline V gene data show CDR1 as DFQATT and CDR2 as SNEGSKA (reference sequence). V lost 4 bases, J lost 4 bases, and 3 bases stayed unmatched. The CDR3 has 14 amino acids. The CDR3 here is CSAKLAGGYNEQFF. Here the CDR3 DNA reads TGCAGTGCTAAATTAGCGGGGGGGTACAATGAGCAGTTCTTC.

The gene calls are TRBV28 and TRBJ2-1; tentative D call: TRBD2 (6 bases). Germline V gives CDR1 MDHEN, CDR2 SYDVKM. The CDR3 length is 15 residues. V shed 5 bases and J shed 3 bases, with 14 bases lying between them. CDR3 in amino acids: CASSPPAGIYNEQFF. CDR3 DNA sequence: TGTGCCAGCAGTCCCCCGGCGGGGATCTACAATGAGCAGTTCTTC.

This clonotype was seen once. The V call is TRBV7-6, the J call TRBJ2-1; TRBD2 matches 10 bases. CDR3 size: 17 residues. Trimming at V came to 1 base and at J to 6 bases, leaving 9 bases not matched to a gene. Germline values: CDR1 SGHVS, CDR2 FNYEAQ. For the CDR3, the DNA is TGTGCCAGCAGCTTAGGCCTAGCGGGGGCCTGGGGCAATGAGCAGTTCTTC. Encoded protein: CASSLGLAGAWGNEQFF.

This clonotype was seen a few times. The V and J genes are TRBV9 and TRBJ2-3, with D possibly called TRBD1 or TRBD2 (5 bases each). Deletions cut 3 bases from V and 3 bases from J, with 14 bases between. This CDR3 contains 15 residues. From germline, CDR1 is SGDLS and CDR2 YYNGEE. CDR3 residues: CASSGGWGVTDTQYF. CDR3 nucleotides: TGTGCCAGCAGCGGGGGGTGGGGAGTAACAGATACGCAGTATTTT.

The V and J genes are TRBV20-1 and TRBJ1-1; 8 bases agree with TRBD1. Germline V gene sequence: CDR1 DFQATT, CDR2 SNEGSKA (reference sequence). This CDR3 is 17 amino acids long. Trimming cost V 3 bases and J 8 bases; bases outside gene matches: 20. CDR3 DNA sequence: TGCAGTGCTAGGGACGACAGGGGCCGTACCTCGCATCCCGAAGCTTTCTTT. Protein sequence: CSARDDRGRTSHPEAFF.

The V gene is TRBV15, the J gene TRBJ2-7, with 8 bases matching TRBD1. CDR1 LNHNV and CDR2 YYDKDF come from the germline V gene (reference sequence). This CDR3 is built from 16 residues. Unmatched junction bases numbered 12, after V lost 2 bases and J lost 6 bases. The CDR3: CATSRTMPGTGSEQYF. As DNA, the CDR3 is TGTGCCACCAGCAGAACCATGCCCGGGACAGGATCCGAGCAGTACTTC.

The chain carries TRBV6-6 and TRBJ2-2; the D gene is possibly TRBD1 (6 bases). Germline CDR1 reads MNHNY; CDR2 reads SVGAGI (reference sequence). Trimming stripped 7 bases from V and 5 bases from J, with 14 bases between. The CDR3 loop spans 14 amino acids. CDR3 in amino acids: CASTLGQGTGELFF. DNA for the CDR3: TGTGCCAGCACCCTCGGGCAGGGGACCGGGGAGCTGTTTTTT.

This clonotype has a handful of counts. V gene TRBV29-1 combines with J gene TRBJ2-3; D is unclear. Germline lookup yields CDR1 SQVTM and CDR2 ANQGSEA. The CDR3 runs 12 residues. V lost 5 bases and J lost 1, with 7 bases in between. The CDR3 loop reads CSVSIGTDTQYF. The CDR3 region has the DNA TGCAGCGTTTCGATCGGCACAGATACGCAGTATTTT.

Turning to this clonotype: The germline gene is not matched at one end of the junction; a read error may be the cause. The chain combines TRBV11-3 with TRBJ2-1; no clear D. This CDR3 region has 15 residues. Germline assignment: CDR1 SGHNT and CDR2 YENEEA. The CDR3 DNA reads as TGCGCCAGCAGCTTAGGAAGGCGGAACAACAATGAGCGGTTCTTC. As protein: CASSLGRRNNNERFF.

The genes are TRBV11-2 and TRBJ2-4; D not certain. With the DNA end fitting TRBJ2-7 better, the J assignment may be wrong. CDR3 length: 15 residues. CDR1 is SGHAT, CDR2 FQNNGV, per germline. CDR3 in amino acids: CASSLESAVLSEQYF. The DNA for the CDR3 is TGTGCCAGCAGCTTAGAGAGCGCGGTATTATCCGAGCAGTACTTC.

V gene TRBV6-5 combines with J gene TRBJ2-2; 13 bases fit TRBD2. The CDR3 is made up of 20 amino acids. Germline V CDR1 and CDR2: MNHEY, SVGAGI. The V gene end was trimmed by 2 bases and the J gene end by 0 bases; junction bases not matched to a gene: 9. CDR3 loop: CASSYPPLAGGPANTGELFF. DNA of the CDR3: TGTGCCAGCAGTTACCCCCCACTAGCGGGGGGGCCAGCGAACACCGGGGAGCTGTTTTTT.

The sample holds a few counts of this clonotype. The rearrangement links TRBV6-2 or TRBV6-3 to TRBJ2-2; 9 nucleotides align to TRBD1. CDR3 size: 15 residues. CDR1 MNHEY and CDR2 SVGEGT come from the germline V gene. The trim removed 2 bases at V and 6 bases at J, leaving 4 bases unmatched. The CDR3 is CASSYPGTGPGELFF. The CDR3 region has the DNA TGTGCCAGCAGTTACCCCGGGACAGGGCCCGGGGAGCTGTTTTTT.

This clonotype showed up just once. This chain uses TRBV3-1 with TRBJ2-1, with D possibly matching TRBD2 (6 bases). The J call may be mistaken, given a closer DNA end match to TRBJ2-7. The CDR3 is 15 residues long. Germline CDR1 and CDR2: LGHDT and YNNKEL (reference sequence). Here the CDR3 DNA reads TGTGCCAGCAGCACCGGGACTTCGATATACAATGAGCAGTACTTC. This codes for CASSTGTSIYNEQYF.

In the case of this clonotype: Germline is not matched at one junction end, which may reflect a read error. The V gene is TRBV11-2, the J gene TRBJ2-1, with no clear D. The CDR3 contains 13 residues. Germline V CDR1 and CDR2: SGHAT, FQNNGV. The CDR3 spells CASSGALYSEQFF. DNA of the CDR3: TGTGCCAGCAGCGGAGCCTTATACAGTGAGCAGTTCTTC.

This clonotype was seen a single time. The genes are TRBV4-3 and TRBJ1-6; 7 nucleotides agree with TRBD1. From germline, CDR1 is LGHNA and CDR2 YSLEER. With V trimmed by 0 bases and J by 9 bases, 5 bases remained unmatched. This CDR3 region has 15 residues. The CDR3 DNA sequence: TGCGCCAGCAGCCAAGAGCAGGGGGTCGGTTCACCCCTCCACTTT. Its translation: CASSQEQGVGSPLHF.

This clonotype was picked up a small number of times. V and J are TRBV20-1 and TRBJ2-6; 7 nucleotides agree with TRBD2. V lost 0 bases to trimming and J lost 0 bases; unmatched junction nucleotides: 2. Germline CDR1 reads DFQATT; CDR2 reads SNEGSKA (reference sequence). The CDR3 extends over 16 amino acids. DNA of the CDR3: TGCAGTGCTAGAGAGTCTAGCGGCTCTGGGGCCAACGTCCTGACTTTC. As protein: CSARESSGSGANVLTF.

A few counts support this clonotype. The chain has TRBV2 and TRBJ2-2; D is unresolved. V gave up 4 bases and J gave up 0 bases, with 6 bases separating them. CDR1 is SNHLY and CDR2 is FYNNEI in the germline V gene. There are 14 residues in the CDR3. The CDR3 bases are TGTGCCAGCAGTGGACGTTCGAACACCGGGGAGCTGTTTTTT. Amino acid sequence: CASSGRSNTGELFF.

The rearrangement uses TRBV7-3 and TRBJ2-3; 13 bases match TRBD2. The length of the CDR3 is 15 residues. With 5 bases clipped from V and 8 bases from J, the junction kept 7 bases outside the gene matches. Germline assignment: CDR1 SGHTA and CDR2 FQGTGA. The chain's CDR3 is CASSTTSGGRCTQYF. The DNA of the CDR3 is TGTGCCAGCAGCACGACTAGCGGGGGGCGTTGTACGCAGTATTTT.